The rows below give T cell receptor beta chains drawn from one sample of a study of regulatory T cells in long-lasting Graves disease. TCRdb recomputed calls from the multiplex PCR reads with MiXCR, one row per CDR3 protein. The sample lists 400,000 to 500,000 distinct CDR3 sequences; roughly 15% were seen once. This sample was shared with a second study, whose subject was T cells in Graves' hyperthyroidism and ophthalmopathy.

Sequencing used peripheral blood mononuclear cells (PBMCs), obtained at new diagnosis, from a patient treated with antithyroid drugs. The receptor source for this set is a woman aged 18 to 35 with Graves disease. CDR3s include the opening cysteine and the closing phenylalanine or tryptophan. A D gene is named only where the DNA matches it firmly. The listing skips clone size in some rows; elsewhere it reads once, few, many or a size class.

CASSFGTSGADEQFF	TGTGCCAGCAGTTTCGGGACTAGCGGGGCCGATGAGCAGTTCTTC	TRBD2	TRBV28	-	TRBJ2-1
CASSSDSGELFF	TGTGCCAGCAGCTCGGACTCCGGGGAGCTGTTTTTT	-	TRBV11-2	many	TRBJ2-2
CASSLTGTGGPGELFF	TGTGCCAGCAGCTTAACCGGGACAGGAGGCCCCGGGGAGCTGTTTTTT	TRBD1	TRBV7-2	few	TRBJ2-2
CSVGGYSYNEQFF	TGCAGCGTCGGAGGGTACTCCTACAATGAGCAGTTCTTC	-	TRBV29-1	many	TRBJ2-1
CASSQVLGLAGVPVTGELFF	TGCGCCAGCAGCCAAGTTCTAGGACTAGCGGGAGTACCCGTCACCGGGGAGCTGTTTTTT	TRBD2	TRBV4-1	-	TRBJ2-2
CASSPYSGSLGDTQYF	TGTGCCAGCTCACCCTATAGCGGGAGCCTTGGAGATACGCAGTATTTT	TRBD2	TRBV18	many	TRBJ2-3
CSARTSGKDTQYF	TGCAGTGCTAGGACTAGCGGGAAAGACACCCAGTACTTC	TRBD2	TRBV20-1	-	TRBJ2-5
CAWSIISSTQYF	TGTGCCTGGAGTATCATTAGCTCTACGCAGTATTTT	-	TRBV30	many	TRBJ2-3
CASMTANTEAFF	TGTGCCAGCATGACAGCCAACACTGAAGCTTTCTTT	-	TRBV6-2/TRBV6-3	-	TRBJ1-1
CASSPRQGYLEQYF	TGCGCCAGCAGCCCCCGACAGGGTTATCTCGAGCAGTACTTC	TRBD1	TRBV4-1	few	TRBJ2-7
CASSFGIDTQYF	TGTGCCAGCAGTTTCGGGATAGATACGCAGTATTTT	-	TRBV27	many	TRBJ2-3